This T cell receptor (beta chain) comes out of a study of CD4 T cells in relation to SARS-CoV-2 and coronaviruses. Background on the study: TCR beta CDR3s were sequenced after roughly ten-day antigen culture of PBMCs.

After removal of 6 bases from V and 13 bases from J, the junction contained 13 bases not matched to a gene. The CDR3 sequence is 13 residues long. Method: immunoSEQ multiplex PCR; TCRdb's copy keeps in-frame clones and lacks some. The sample lists approximately 17,000 clones, over 80% occurring once. In regard to this clone: Its antigen is still unknown.

CD4+ T cells from unexposed donors were obtained before the COVID-19 pandemic (2011-2018). The cells were cultured for approximately ten days before CD4+ T cells were isolated. As cell numbers allowed, unexposed-donor CD4+ T cells faced SARS-CoV-2 S/N and four cold-coronavirus spikes. PBMCs were plated at two million per well in IL-2-containing medium. The chain employs TRBV12-3 or TRBV12-4 and TRBJ1-1; 8 nucleotides agree with TRBD1. Sequencing input: CD4+ T cells from PBMCs, cultured in vitro. This clonotype originated in a human donor in good health. The CDR3 DNA follows: TGTGCCAGCAGCTCAACGAACAGGGGGGTAATTTTCTTT. Translated: CASSSTNRGVIFF.